A selection of T cell receptor beta chains follows, all from one sample in a study of blood T cell repertoires in COVID-19. The assay was immunoSEQ multiplex PCR, and TCRdb's table has in-frame clones only and misses some. The repertoire holds approximately 210,000 clones, with 83% as singletons. The sample taken for sequencing was peripheral blood. These receptors originate from a woman between 40 and 50 years old with active or convalescent COVID-19. The CDR3 runs from the conserved cysteine through the conserved F or W. The D gene is left open where the match is weak. The size entry is marked missing in some rows and otherwise reads once, few, many or a size class.

v_call	cdr3_length	d_call	j_call	clone_size	cdr3_aa	cdr3_nt
TRBV5-1	13	NA	TRBJ1-4	NA	CASSGQGIGKLFF	TGCGCCAGCAGCGGGCAGGGGATTGGAAAACTGTTTTTT
TRBV7-9	13	NA	TRBJ1-1	NA	CASSPNMNTEAFF	TGTGCCAGCAGTCCAAACATGAACACTGAAGCTTTCTTT
TRBV6-4	16	TRBD2	TRBJ2-1	NA	CASSAPGSGRCNEQFF	TGTGCCAGCAGTGCCCCAGGTAGCGGGAGATGCAATGAGCAGTTCTTC
TRBV19	14	TRBD1	TRBJ1-2	NA	CASSTGQGAGGYTF	TGTGCCAGTAGTACCGGACAGGGGGCAGGAGGCTACACCTTC
TRBV19	14	NA	TRBJ2-6	NA	CASCRVAGANVLTF	TGTGCCAGTTGTCGGGTAGCCGGGGCCAACGTCCTGACTTTC
TRBV29-1	12	NA	TRBJ1-1	NA	CSVGTGGTEAFF	TGCAGCGTTGGGACTGGTGGAACTGAAGCTTTCTTT
TRBV7-3	15	TRBD2	TRBJ2-1	NA	CASSLSGGPLNEQFF	TGTGCCAGCAGCCTTAGCGGGGGGCCATTAAATGAGCAGTTCTTC
TRBV10-2	17	NA	TRBJ1-2	NA	CASWGGGDDLTSRGYTF	TGCGCCAGCTGGGGGGGAGGAGACGACCTAACCTCTCGTGGCTACACCTTC
TRBV7-3	13	TRBD2	TRBJ2-2	NA	CASSDLAVGELFF	TGTGCCAGCAGCGATCTAGCGGTCGGGGAGCTGTTTTTT
TRBV6-5	14	NA	TRBJ1-2	once	CASSRTVKGSGYTF	TGTGCCAGCAGTAGGACAGTCAAAGGTTCTGGCTACACCTTC
TRBV2	14	NA	TRBJ2-3	NA	CATGNSPSTDTQYF	TGTGCCACCGGGAACTCTCCCAGCACAGATACGCAGTATTTT
TRBV5-1	17	TRBD1	TRBJ1-1	NA	CASSLGDREAVNTEAFF	TGCGCCAGCAGCTTGGGGGACAGGGAAGCTGTGAACACTGAAGCTTTCTTT
TRBV30	15	TRBD1	TRBJ1-4	NA	CAWSGGQGAREKLFF	TGTGCCTGGAGCGGAGGGCAGGGGGCTCGGGAAAAACTGTTTTTT
TRBV19	14	NA	TRBJ1-1	NA	CASSIDRGNTEAFF	TGTGCCAGTAGTATAGACAGGGGAAACACTGAAGCTTTCTTT
TRBV27	15	TRBD1	TRBJ1-4	NA	CASTSIGTENEKLFF	TGTGCCAGTACTTCGATTGGGACAGAAAATGAAAAACTGTTTTTT
TRBV2	13	NA	TRBJ1-5	NA	CASRTAWDQPQHF	TGTGCCAGCAGGACAGCCTGGGATCAGCCCCAGCATTTT
TRBV7-9	14	NA	TRBJ2-3	NA	CASSDRGGYDTQYF	TGTGCCAGCAGCGACAGGGGAGGGTATGATACGCAGTATTTT
TRBV7-2	15	NA	TRBJ2-1	NA	CASSLEGLTLNEQFF	TGTGCCAGCAGCTTAGAGGGACTGACTCTCAATGAGCAGTTCTTC
TRBV27	16	NA	TRBJ2-7	NA	CASRTQSGGASYEQYF	TGTGCCAGCAGGACCCAGTCAGGCGGGGCCTCCTACGAGCAGTACTTC
TRBV6-5	15	NA	TRBJ1-3	NA	CASSSSRGAGNTIYF	TGTGCCAGCAGTTCCTCCCGGGGGGCTGGAAACACCATATATTTT
TRBV18	14	NA	TRBJ1-2	NA	CASSLPTQNYGYTF	TGTGCCAGCTCACTGCCGACACAGAACTATGGCTACACCTTC
TRBV12-5	15	TRBD1	TRBJ1-1	NA	CANYPNRGPRAEAFF	TGTGCTAACTACCCAAACAGGGGGCCCAGGGCTGAAGCTTTCTTT
TRBV30	15	TRBD2	TRBJ2-1	NA	CACDIPSGRGNEQFF	TGTGCGTGTGACATCCCTAGCGGGAGGGGGAATGAGCAGTTCTTC
TRBV7-8	15	NA	TRBJ1-6	NA	CASSSTGRGNSPLHF	TGTGCCAGCAGCTCGACAGGCCGGGGAAATTCACCCCTCCACTTT
TRBV2	15	NA	TRBJ1-6	NA	CASSERQGGNSPLHF	TGTGCCAGCAGTGAACGGCAGGGCGGTAATTCACCCCTCCACTTT
TRBV7-3	15	TRBD1	TRBJ2-5	NA	CASSLNRDSQETQYF	TGTGCCAGCAGCCTCAACCGGGACAGCCAAGAGACCCAGTACTTC
TRBV6-6	13	NA	TRBJ2-7	NA	CASEQGSRHEQYF	TGTGCCAGTGAGCAGGGGTCGCGCCACGAGCAGTACTTC
TRBV14	16	TRBD1	TRBJ1-1	NA	CASSQIQGAPNTEAFF	TGTGCCAGCAGCCAGATACAGGGGGCCCCGAACACTGAAGCTTTCTTT
TRBV29-1	14	TRBD1	TRBJ1-5	NA	CSVGTGGSNQPQHF	TGCAGCGTGGGGACAGGGGGTAGCAATCAGCCCCAGCATTTT
TRBV25-1	17	TRBD1	TRBJ1-6	NA	CASSAARYTGGSSPLHF	TGTGCCAGCAGTGCCGCGCGGTACACAGGGGGCAGTTCACCCCTCCACTTT
TRBV4-2	19	TRBD2	TRBJ2-5	NA	CASSQDFLAGGTYQETQYF	TGTGCCAGCAGCCAAGATTTCCTAGCGGGGGGAACGTACCAAGAGACCCAGTACTTC
TRBV6-4	17	NA	TRBJ2-3	NA	CASSDPAAVGGADTQYF	TGTGCCAGCAGTGACCCTGCGGCGGTAGGGGGGGCAGATACGCAGTATTTT
TRBV6-5	13	NA	TRBJ1-1	NA	CASRAHRNTEAFF	TGTGCCAGCAGAGCTCATAGGAACACTGAAGCTTTCTTT
TRBV24-1	15	NA	TRBJ2-5	NA	CATSDSRGGSETQYF	TGTGCCACCAGTGACTCCCGCGGGGGCTCGGAGACCCAGTACTTC
TRBV19	14	TRBD1	TRBJ1-1	NA	CASSRRQGWDEAFF	TGTGCCAGTAGTAGAAGACAGGGATGGGATGAAGCTTTCTTT
TRBV24-1	16	TRBD1	TRBJ2-1	NA	CATSDSTGIGYNEQFF	TGTGCCACCAGTGACTCGACAGGGATAGGCTACAATGAGCAGTTCTTC
TRBV3-1/TRBV3-2	16	TRBD1	TRBJ2-7	NA	CASSQEIGDRGLEQYF	TGTGCCAGCAGCCAGGAAATAGGGGACAGGGGACTCGAGCAGTACTTC
TRBV29-1	14	TRBD1	TRBJ2-7	few	CSVDLGTGIYEQYF	TGCAGCGTTGATCTCGGGACAGGGATCTACGAGCAGTACTTC
TRBV7-9	16	TRBD1	TRBJ1-2	NA	CASSSWPQGVDYGYTF	TGTGCCAGCAGCTCCTGGCCTCAGGGGGTGGACTATGGCTACACCTTC
TRBV2	12	NA	TRBJ1-4	NA	CASSPNNEKLFF	TGTGCCAGCAGCCCTAATAATGAAAAACTGTTTTTT
TRBV15	14	NA	TRBJ2-5	NA	CATSRDPGAETQYF	TGTGCCACCAGCAGAGATCCAGGGGCAGAGACCCAGTACTTC